The sequence of this T cell receptor beta chain was determined in a study of control samples from healthy donors and cancer patients. The CDR3 extends over 15 amino acids. V lost 4 bases and J lost 3; bases outside the gene matches: 8. Germline values: CDR1 SGHDN, CDR2 FVKESK. Profiling relied on immunoSEQ multiplex PCR, and the TCRdb table lists in-frame clones only, not all of them. The profile shows around 120,000 clones, 75% to 90% of them singletons. The chain carries TRBV14 and TRBJ1-1; TRBD1 agrees at 7 bases. The sequenced material came from PBMCs. The TCR sequence derives from a woman in her forties or fifties with colorectal cancer. CDR3 DNA: TGTGCCAGCAGCCCCTTACAGGGGAAGTACACTGAAGCTTTCTTT. Translation: CASSPLQGKYTEAFF.